This TCR beta chain originates from a study of Ad26.COV2.S vaccination and SARS-CoV-2 variants. Study-level background: Intramuscular Ad26.COV2.S doses were given once or twice, 56 days apart.

This CDR3 contains 16 residues. The ends were cut back, 4 bases at V and 6 bases at J, with 22 bases in the middle. CDR1 SGHDT and CDR2 YYEEEE come from the germline V gene. General study results and limits: An underestimation of total T cell responses may have resulted from the TCR breadth and depth analyses. Reports say spike-specific CD8+ and CD4+ T cell responses covered substantial breadth after vaccination.

With regard to this clone: What it binds is not known.

Profiling relied on immunoSEQ multiplex PCR, and the TCRdb table lists in-frame clones only, not all of them. The sample includes 350,000 to 600,000 clones, nearly 90% of them seen just once. Treatment of the sample: about 20 received Ad26.COV2.S at low or high dose, single or two shots; 5 received placebo; per-sample allocation not given. Specimens were obtained on day 63 following the first vaccine or placebo injection. The study used a vaccine consisting of an Ad26 vector that expressed Wuhan-strain SARS-CoV-2 spike. The TCR sequence derives from a person aged 18-65 years who received the Ad26.COV2.S COVID-19 vaccine or a placebo. The chain couples TRBV5-6 to TRBJ1-2; possible D gene TRBD1, 5 bases. The specimen comprised peripheral blood, sampled in a trial of Ad26.COV2.S vaccine versus placebo. The CDR3 protein is CASSQRLGTLYDGYTF. The DNA for the CDR3 is TGTGCCAGCAGCCAAAGACTCGGGACTCTTTATGATGGCTACACCTTC.